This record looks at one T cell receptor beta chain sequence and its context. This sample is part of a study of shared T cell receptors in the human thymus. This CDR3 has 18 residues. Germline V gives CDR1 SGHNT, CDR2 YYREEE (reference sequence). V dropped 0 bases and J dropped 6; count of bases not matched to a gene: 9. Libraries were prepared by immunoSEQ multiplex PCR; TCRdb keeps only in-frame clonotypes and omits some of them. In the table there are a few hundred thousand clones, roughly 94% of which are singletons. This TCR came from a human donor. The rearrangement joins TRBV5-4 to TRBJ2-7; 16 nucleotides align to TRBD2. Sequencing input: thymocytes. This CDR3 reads CASSLETGLAGGPGEQYF. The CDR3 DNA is TGTGCCAGCAGCTTGGAGACGGGACTAGCGGGAGGGCCGGGCGAGCAGTACTTC.